This T cell receptor beta chain was documented in a study of T cells expressing NK-cell markers. For the study at large: There were seven HCMV-seropositive donors and one seronegative donor among the eight sequenced. Study-wide results and limits: Where several donors were concerned, these clonotypes also led the CD3+CD56-NKG2C+ fraction. In a group of 5 to 7 donors, dominant NKG2C+ clonotypes represented 1.0-7.0% of CD8+ T cells.

Concerning this clonotype itself: Its matching antigen is unknown.

In generating TCR beta cDNA, 5'RACE template switching with UMIs was used. TCRdb re-called the 5' RACE reads, yielding one record per CDR3 amino acid sequence without DNA. The listing records roughly 380,000 distinct CDR3 sequences. Germline CDR1 and CDR2: SGHTA and FQGNSA. The CDR3 covers 15 residues. The TCR was taken from a man aged 18 to 69 in good health. The sample consisted of blood T cells: a sorted CD56 or NKG2C T cell subset, CD4+ or CD8+ T cells, or bulk PBMC T cells (not recorded which). The V gene is TRBV7-2, the J gene TRBJ2-3; TCRdb names TRBD1, which stays unverified in the absence of DNA. The CDR3 is CASSFLGQGTDTQYF. Full variable domain (remainder filled in from reference TRBV7-2 and TRBJ2-3): GAGVSQSPSNKVTEKGKDVELRCDPISGHTALYWYRQSLGQGLEFLIYFQGNSAPDKSGLPSDRFSAERTGGSVSTLTIQRTQQEDSAVYLCASSFLGQGTDTQYFGPGTRLTVL.